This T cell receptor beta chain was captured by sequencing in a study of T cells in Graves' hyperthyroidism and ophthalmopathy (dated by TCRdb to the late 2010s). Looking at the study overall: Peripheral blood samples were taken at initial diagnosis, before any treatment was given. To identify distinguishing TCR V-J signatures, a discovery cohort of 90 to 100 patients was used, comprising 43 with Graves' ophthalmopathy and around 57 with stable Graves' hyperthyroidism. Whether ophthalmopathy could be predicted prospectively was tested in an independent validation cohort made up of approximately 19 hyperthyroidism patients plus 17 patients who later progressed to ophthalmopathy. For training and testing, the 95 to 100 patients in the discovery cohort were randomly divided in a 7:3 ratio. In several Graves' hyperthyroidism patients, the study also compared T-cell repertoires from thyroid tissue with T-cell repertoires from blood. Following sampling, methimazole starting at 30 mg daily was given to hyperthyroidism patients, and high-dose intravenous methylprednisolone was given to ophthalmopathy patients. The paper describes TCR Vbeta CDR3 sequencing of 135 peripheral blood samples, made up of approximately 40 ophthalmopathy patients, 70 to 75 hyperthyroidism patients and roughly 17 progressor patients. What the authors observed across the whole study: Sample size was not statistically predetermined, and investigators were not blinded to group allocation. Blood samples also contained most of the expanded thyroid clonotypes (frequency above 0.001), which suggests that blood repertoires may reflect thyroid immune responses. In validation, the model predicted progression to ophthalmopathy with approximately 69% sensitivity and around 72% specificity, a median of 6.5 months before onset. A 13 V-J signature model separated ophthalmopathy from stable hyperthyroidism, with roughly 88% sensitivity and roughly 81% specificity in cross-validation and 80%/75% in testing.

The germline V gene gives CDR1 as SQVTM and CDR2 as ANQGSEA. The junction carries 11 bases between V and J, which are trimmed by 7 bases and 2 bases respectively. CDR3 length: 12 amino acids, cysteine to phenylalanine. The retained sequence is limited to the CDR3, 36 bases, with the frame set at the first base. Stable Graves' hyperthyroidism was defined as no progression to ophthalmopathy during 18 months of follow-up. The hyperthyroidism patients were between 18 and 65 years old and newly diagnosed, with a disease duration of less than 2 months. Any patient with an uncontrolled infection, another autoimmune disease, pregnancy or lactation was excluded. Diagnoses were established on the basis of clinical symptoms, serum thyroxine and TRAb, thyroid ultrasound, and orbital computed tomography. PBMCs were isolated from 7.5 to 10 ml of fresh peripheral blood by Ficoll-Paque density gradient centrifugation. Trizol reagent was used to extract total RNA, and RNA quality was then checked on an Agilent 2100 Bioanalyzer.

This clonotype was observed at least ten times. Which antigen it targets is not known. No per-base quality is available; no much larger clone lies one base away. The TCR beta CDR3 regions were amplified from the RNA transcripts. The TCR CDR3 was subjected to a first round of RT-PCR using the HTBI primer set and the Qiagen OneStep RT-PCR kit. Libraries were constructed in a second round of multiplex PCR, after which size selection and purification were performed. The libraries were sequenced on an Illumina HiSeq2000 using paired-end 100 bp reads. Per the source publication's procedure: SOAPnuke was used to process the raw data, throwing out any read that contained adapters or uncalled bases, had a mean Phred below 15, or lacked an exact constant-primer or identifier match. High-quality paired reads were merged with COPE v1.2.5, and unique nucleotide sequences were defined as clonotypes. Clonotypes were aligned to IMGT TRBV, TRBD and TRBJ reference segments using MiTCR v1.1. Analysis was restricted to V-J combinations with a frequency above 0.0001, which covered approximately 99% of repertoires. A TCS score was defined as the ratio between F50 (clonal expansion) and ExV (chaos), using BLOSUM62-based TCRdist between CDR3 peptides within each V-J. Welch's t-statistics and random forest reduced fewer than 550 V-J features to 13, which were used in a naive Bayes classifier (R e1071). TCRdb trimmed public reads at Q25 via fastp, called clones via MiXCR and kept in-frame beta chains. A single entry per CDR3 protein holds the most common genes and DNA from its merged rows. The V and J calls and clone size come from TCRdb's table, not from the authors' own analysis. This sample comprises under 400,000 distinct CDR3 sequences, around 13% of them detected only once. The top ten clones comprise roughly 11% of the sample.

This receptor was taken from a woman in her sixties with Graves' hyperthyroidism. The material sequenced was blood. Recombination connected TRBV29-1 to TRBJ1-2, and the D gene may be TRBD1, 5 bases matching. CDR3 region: CSARTSNYGYTF. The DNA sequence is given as TGCAGCGCTAGGACATCGAACTATGGCTACACCTTC.